The subject of this entry is one T cell receptor beta chain. The data derive from a study of blood T cell repertoires in COVID-19. Germline loops: CDR1 DFQATT, CDR2 SNEGSKA (reference sequence). V lost 3 bases and J lost 4; bases outside the gene matches: 5. The CDR3 runs 13 residues. This table comes from immunoSEQ multiplex PCR, and its TCRdb copy is limited to in-frame clones, with some not included. This sample has roughly 110,000 clones, with more than 75% found just once. The source of this sequence is a man between 35 and 55 years old with acute or convalescent COVID-19. This sequence joins TRBV20-1 and TRBJ1-2; the match to TRBD1 covers 7 bases. The material sequenced was peripheral blood. CDR3 sequence reads: CSASTGQLYGYTF. DNA for the CDR3: TGCAGTGCTAGTACGGGACAGCTCTATGGCTACACCTTC.